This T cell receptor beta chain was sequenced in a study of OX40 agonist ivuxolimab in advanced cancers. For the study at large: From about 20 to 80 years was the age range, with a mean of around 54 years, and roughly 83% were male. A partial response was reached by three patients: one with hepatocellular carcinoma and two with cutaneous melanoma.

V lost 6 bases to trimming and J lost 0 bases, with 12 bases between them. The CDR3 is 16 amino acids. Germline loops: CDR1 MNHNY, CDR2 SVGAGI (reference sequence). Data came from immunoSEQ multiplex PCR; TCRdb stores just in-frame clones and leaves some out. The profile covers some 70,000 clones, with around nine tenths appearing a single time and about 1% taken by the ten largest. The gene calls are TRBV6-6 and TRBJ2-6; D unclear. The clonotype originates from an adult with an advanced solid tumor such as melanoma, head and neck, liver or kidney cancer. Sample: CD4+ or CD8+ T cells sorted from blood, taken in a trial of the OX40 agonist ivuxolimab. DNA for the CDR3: TGTGCCAGCAGCCCCATCGGCGTCTCTGGGGCCAACGTCCTGACTTTC. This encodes CASSPIGVSGANVLTF.